One and the same sample provided the 27 T cell receptor beta chains below, sequenced in a study of early T cells in non-severe SARS-CoV-2 infection. TCRdb re-called the 5' RACE reads with MiXCR, one entry per CDR3 protein. The repertoire holds some 50,000 distinct CDR3 sequences, with almost 5.5% as singletons. Material: whole blood, obtained at baseline. Receptor source: an adult who was a healthcare worker with PCR-confirmed SARS-CoV-2 infection or an uninfected control (not recorded which).

This clonotype was seen a handful of times. The chain links TRBV6-6 to TRBJ2-1; no reliable D call. This CDR3 region has 15 residues. Germline CDR1 MNHNY, CDR2 SVGAGI (reference sequence). The V end lost 5 bases, the J end lost 0 bases, and 11 bases lay between the germline ends. The CDR3 sequence is CASSVYRSSYNEQFF. CDR3 nucleotide sequence: TGTGCCAGCAGTGTTTATCGTAGCTCCTACAATGAGCAGTTCTTC.

This clonotype showed up many times. The chain carries TRBV20-1 and TRBJ1-5; tentative D call: TRBD1 (5 bases). The CDR3 has 15 amino acids. Trimming took off 1 base at V and 2 bases at J, with 12 bases between the two ends. Per the germline V gene, CDR1 is DFQATT and CDR2 is SNEGSKA (reference sequence). CDR3 DNA: TGCAGTGCTAGAGCGGGCCAGGGCCGCAATCAGCCCCAGCATTTT. It yields the protein CSARAGQGRNQPQHF.

This clonotype was detected many times. The chain is built from TRBV11-2 and TRBJ2-7; 10 nucleotides agree with TRBD2. CDR3 length: 15 residues. Trimming removed 1 base from V and 4 bases from J; junction bases left unmatched: 4. Germline lookup yields CDR1 SGHAT and CDR2 FQNNGV. CDR3 in amino acids: CASSLGVSGRYEQYF. The CDR3 DNA is TGTGCCAGCAGCTTAGGTGTTAGCGGGAGGTACGAGCAGTACTTC.

At least ten counts were recorded for this clonotype. J is TRBJ1-5 and V is TRBV20-1; 8 nucleotides align to TRBD1. Trimming removed 6 bases from V and 9 bases from J; junction bases left unmatched: 7. This CDR3 spans 12 amino acids. Per the germline V gene, CDR1 is DFQATT and CDR2 is SNEGSKA (reference sequence). The CDR3 DNA reads TGCAGTGCGGCAGGACAGGGCCGGCCCCAGCATTTT. Protein sequence: CSAAGQGRPQHF.

This chain links TRBV7-9 with TRBJ2-5; D call uncertain. The CDR3 is 13 amino acids. Germline V gene lookup returns CDR1 SEHNR and CDR2 FQNEAQ (reference sequence). The germline V and J ends were trimmed by 3 bases and 5 bases, with 10 bases remaining between them. DNA of the CDR3: TGTGCCAGCAGCTTGCCAAACGCGGAGACCCAGTACTTC. Translated, it gives CASSLPNAETQYF.

At least ten counts were recorded for this clonotype. V and J are TRBV9 and TRBJ2-7; D uncertain. The CDR3 runs to 14 residues. V shed 2 bases and J shed 3 bases, with 12 bases lying between them. CDR1 is SGDLS, CDR2 YYNGEE, per germline. The CDR3 DNA is TGTGCCAGCAGCGTCGACCTAGGGAACTACGAGCAGTACTTC. It is translated as CASSVDLGNYEQYF.

V gene TRBV5-4 combines with J gene TRBJ1-1; D remains unclear. This CDR3 has 13 amino acids. Germline V gene sequence: CDR1 SGHNT, CDR2 YYREEE (reference sequence). The V and J ends lost 3 bases and 10 bases respectively, with 16 bases between them. CDR3 DNA: TGTGCCAGCAGCTCCCGGACCGGAGGTGGAGCTTTCTTT. This sequence encodes CASSSRTGGGAFF.

This clonotype came up many times. CDR3 DNA: TGTGCCAGCAGTCCTTTGACAGGGACCTACGAGCAGTACTTC. Protein: CASSPLTGTYEQYF. The rearrangement links TRBV12-3 or TRBV12-4 to TRBJ2-7, with TRBD1 identical over 7 bases. The CDR3 is made up of 14 amino acids. Unmatched junction bases numbered 6, after V lost 5 bases and J lost 2 bases.

This clonotype was recorded a few times. This rearrangement joins TRBV28 to TRBJ2-7; 13 bases align to TRBD2. V trimming: 4 bases; J trimming: 0 bases; junction bases outside the gene matches: 6. This CDR3 has 17 amino acids. Germline loops: CDR1 MDHEN, CDR2 SYDVKM. The CDR3 DNA sequence: TGTGCCAGCAGTTCACCCGGGACTAGCGGGGACTCCTACGAGCAGTACTTC. Encoded protein: CASSSPGTSGDSYEQYF.

The table lists this clonotype with a few counts. This chain's CDR3 is CASSLRISEAFF. The CDR3 nucleotides are TGTGCCAGCAGTCTCAGGATCTCTGAAGCTTTCTTT. The genes are TRBV28 and TRBJ1-1; D call uncertain. Trimming left V 5 bases short and J 6 bases short, with 10 bases between. Germline CDR1 MDHEN, CDR2 SYDVKM. The CDR3 runs to 12 residues.

This chain connects TRBV11-2 to TRBJ2-7; no reliable D call. In germline, CDR1 is SGHAT, CDR2 FQNNGV. Trimming removed 4 bases from V and 2 bases from J, with 15 bases in between. This CDR3 has 15 residues. The chain's CDR3 is CASSSPARPTYEQYF. The CDR3, as DNA: TGTGCCAGCAGCTCCCCCGCCAGACCCACCTACGAGCAGTACTTC.

The table lists this clonotype with many counts. The chain carries TRBV11-2 and TRBJ2-5; D may be TRBD2 (5 bases). Germline values: CDR1 SGHAT, CDR2 FQNNGV. The CDR3 consists of 12 residues. V gave up 0 bases and J gave up 7 bases, with 6 bases separating them. Written as DNA, the CDR3 is TGTGCCAGCAGCTTAGATCGGGGGACCCAGTACTTC. As protein: CASSLDRGTQYF.

As concerns this clonotype: This clone may be a read error of a much larger clone one base away. The conserved phenylalanine or tryptophan is not found at the CDR3 terminus, so this likely reflects a read error. The V gene is TRBV7-9, the J gene TRBJ1-1, with 8 bases that match TRBD1. Germline V gene lookup returns CDR1 SEHNR and CDR2 FQNEAQ (reference sequence). J gave up 1 base and V 2 bases, and 3 bases lay outside the gene matches. The CDR3 has 15 residues. CDR3 bases: TGTGCCAGCAGCTTAAGTGGACAGGGGAACACTGAAGCTTTCCTT. Amino acid sequence: CASSLSGQGNTEAFL.

This clonotype has at least ten counts. V usage is TRBV6-5 and J usage is TRBJ2-2, with 9 bases lining up with TRBD1. Germline trimming cut 5 bases from V and 1 base from J; bases unmatched to any gene: 8. The V gene's germline CDR1 is MNHEY and CDR2 SVGAGI. The CDR3 loop spans 17 amino acids. CDR3 sequence reads: CASSHGQGIGNTGELFF. DNA for the CDR3: TGTGCCAGCAGTCACGGACAGGGGATCGGGAACACCGGGGAGCTGTTTTTT.

The chain uses TRBV19 and TRBJ2-1; 9 nucleotides agree with TRBD1. The CDR3 length is 15 residues. J gave up 8 bases and V 6 bases, and 11 bases lay outside the gene matches. The germline V gene encodes CDR1 LNHDA and CDR2 SQIVND (reference sequence). In nucleotides, the CDR3 is TGTGCCAGTAGCGACAAGGGGACAGGGTTCGATGAGCAGTTCTTC. Its translation: CASSDKGTGFDEQFF.

This clonotype was recorded many times. This chain links TRBV18 with TRBJ2-7; TRBD2 matches at 11 bases. CDR1 is KGHSH and CDR2 is LQKENI in the germline V gene. Trimming cost V 3 bases and J 1 base; bases outside gene matches: 2. The CDR3 extends over 15 amino acids. The CDR3 region is CASSPGTSGSYEQYF. In DNA, the CDR3 is TGTGCCAGCTCACCGGGGACTAGCGGTTCCTACGAGCAGTACTTC.

This clonotype was picked up many times. This chain joins TRBV19 and TRBJ1-4; 7 nucleotides line up with TRBD1. The germline V gene encodes CDR1 LNHDA and CDR2 SQIVND (reference sequence). J gave up 7 bases and V 7 bases, and 12 bases lay outside the gene matches. The CDR3 is made up of 15 amino acids. CDR3 region: CASTPQGPLIEKLFF. In DNA, the CDR3 is TGTGCCAGTACCCCACAGGGGCCACTCATTGAAAAACTGTTTTTT.

This clonotype was seen more than once but under ten times. The chain uses TRBV28 and TRBJ2-7, with a possible D match to TRBD2 (6 bases). The V gene's germline CDR1 is MDHEN and CDR2 SYDVKM. The CDR3 spans 13 residues. Trimming pared 2 bases from V and 3 bases from J, leaving 8 bases between. CDR3 in DNA: TGTGCCAGCAGTTTAAGTAGCGGCTACGAGCAGTACTTC. Residues: CASSLSSGYEQYF.

This clonotype has at least ten counts. CDR3 in DNA: TGTGCCAGCAGTGAGGCACCGGGACAGGACGCCTACGAGCAGTACTTC. It yields the protein CASSEAPGQDAYEQYF. The chain joins TRBV25-1 to TRBJ2-7, with 8 positions matching TRBD1. The V and J ends lost 3 bases and 2 bases, in that order; junction bases with no gene match: 9. The CDR3 length is 16 residues. Germline V gene lookup returns CDR1 MGHDK and CDR2 SYGVNS.

This clonotype was seen only a few times. The CDR3 region has the DNA TGTGCCAGTAGTTCCGAACCCGGGGCCTACGAGCAGTACTTC. Protein product: CASSSEPGAYEQYF. The chain joins TRBV19 to TRBJ2-7, with a weak D call TRBD2 (5 bases). The CDR3 totals 14 residues. V was cut by 5 bases and J by 2 bases, with 13 bases left in between. Germline CDR1 and CDR2: LNHDA and SQIVND (reference sequence).

This clonotype was counted ten times or more. The gene calls are TRBV12-5 and TRBJ2-2; the D gene is possibly TRBD1 (5 bases). CDR3 size: 16 residues. Looked up from germline, CDR1 is LGHNT and CDR2 is FRNRAP. The V end was cut by 1 base, the J end by 3 bases, with 12 bases between. The CDR3 loop is CASGLARQPHTGELFF. The CDR3 nucleotides are TGTGCTAGTGGTTTGGCCCGACAGCCCCACACCGGGGAGCTGTTTTTT. Full variable domain (rest looked up from reference TRBV12-5 and TRBJ2-2): DARVTQTPRHKVTEMGQEVTMRCQPILGHNTVFWYRQTMMQGLELLAYFRNRAPLDDSGMPKDRFSAEMPDATLATLKIQPSEPRDSAVYFCASGLARQPHTGELFFGEGSRLTVL.

This clonotype was counted ten times or more. J is TRBJ2-1 and V is TRBV5-1, with D perhaps matching TRBD1 or TRBD2 (6 bases each). Trimming left V 0 bases short and J 7 bases short, with 11 bases between. Germline V CDR1 and CDR2: SGHRS, YFSETQ. The CDR3 runs to 14 residues. In nucleotides, the CDR3 is TGCGCCAGCAGCTTGGTCGGGGGCAGGAATGAGCAGTTCTTC. Translation: CASSLVGGRNEQFF.

The sample holds many counts of this clonotype. The chain combines TRBV10-3 with TRBJ2-1, with 13 bases that match TRBD2. Germline assignment: CDR1 ENHRY and CDR2 SYGVKD. V was pared by 11 bases and J by 6 bases, with 19 bases of the junction left unmatched. The CDR3 runs to 18 residues. In DNA, the CDR3 is TGTGCCTCTTCGAACGCCGGGACTAGCGGGACGGAACGCAATGAGCAGTTCTTC. Its translation: CASSNAGTSGTERNEQFF.

A few counts support this clonotype. V usage is TRBV7-9 and J usage is TRBJ1-1, with D hard to call. The length of the CDR3 is 14 residues. Trimming left V 6 bases short and J 1 base short, with 12 bases between. The germline V gene encodes CDR1 SEHNR and CDR2 FQNEAQ (reference sequence). The DNA of the CDR3 is TGTGCCAGCAGATTTAGTGGCGGGAACACTGAAGCTTTCTTT. This codes for CASRFSGGNTEAFF. Filled out from reference TRBV7-9 and TRBJ1-1, the complete variable domain reads DTGVSQNPRHKITKRGQNVTFRCDPISEHNRLYWYRQTLGQGPEFLTYFQNEAQLEKSRLLSDRFSAERPKGSFSTLEIQRTEQGDSAMYLCASRFSGGNTEAFFGQGTRLTVV.

This clonotype turned up a few times. V usage is TRBV19 and J usage is TRBJ2-1, with TRBD2 identical over 12 bases. Germline CDR1 and CDR2: LNHDA and SQIVND (reference sequence). V lost 1 base and J lost 3; bases outside the gene matches: 7. This CDR3 contains 18 residues. CDR3 DNA sequence: TGTGCCAGTAGTATAGTCCACGGACTAGCGGGGCTCTACAATGAGCAGTTCTTC. It encodes CASSIVHGLAGLYNEQFF.

This clonotype was recorded at least ten times. CDR3 sequence (DNA): TGCAGTGCTAGAGTAGTGGGAGGGTCTTACGAGCAGTACTTC. It encodes CSARVVGGSYEQYF. The V gene is TRBV20-1, the J gene TRBJ2-7, with TRBD2 identical over 7 bases. Germline values: CDR1 DFQATT, CDR2 SNEGSKA (reference sequence). The J segment lost 4 bases and the V segment lost 1 base, leaving 7 bases of the junction unmatched. There are 14 residues in the CDR3.

This clonotype was counted at least ten times. The J gene is TRBJ2-3, the V gene TRBV3-1; 8 positions agree with TRBD2. Unmatched junction bases numbered 4, after V lost 2 bases and J lost 0 bases. This CDR3 spans 16 amino acids. Germline V gene sequence: CDR1 LGHDT, CDR2 YNNKEL (reference sequence). CDR3: CASSQRLAHSTDTQYF. As DNA, the CDR3 is TGTGCCAGCAGCCAAAGACTAGCGCATAGCACAGATACGCAGTATTTT.